Listed below are T cell receptor beta chains from one sample, sequenced in a study of cytomegalovirus exposure and HLA in healthy donors. Profiled with immunoSEQ multiplex PCR; TCRdb holds only in-frame clones, not every one. This listing includes under 130,000 clones. Sequencing was done on a sample of PBMCs. Receptors were obtained from a man aged 35 to 55 in good health and CMV-seronegative. CDR3s include the opening cysteine and the closing phenylalanine or tryptophan. A D gene is named only where the DNA matches it firmly.

J gene: TRBJ1-2; D gene: .; V gene: TRBV19; CDR3 length: 11; CDR3 DNA: TGTGCCAGTAGCCTAGACAGGGGCTACACCTTC; CDR3 protein: CASSLDRGYTF
J gene: TRBJ2-5; D gene: TRBD2; V gene: TRBV30; CDR3 length: 16; CDR3 DNA: TGTGCCTGGAGTAGCGGGGGGGCGGGACCTCGAGAGACCCAGTACTTC; CDR3 protein: CAWSSGGAGPRETQYF
J gene: TRBJ2-2; D gene: TRBD2; V gene: TRBV10-3; CDR3 length: 15; CDR3 DNA: TGTGCCATCCGAAGTGGCGGGAGGTATACCGGGGAGCTGTTTTTT; CDR3 protein: CAIRSGGRYTGELFF
J gene: TRBJ2-7; D gene: .; V gene: TRBV6-5; CDR3 length: 15; CDR3 DNA: TGTGCCAGCAGTTACAAGGGGACTCAGGTCTACGAGCAGTACTTC; CDR3 protein: CASSYKGTQVYEQYF
J gene: TRBJ1-1; D gene: .; V gene: TRBV5-1; CDR3 length: 18; CDR3 DNA: TGCGCCAGCAGCTTGGAAGGAGCAATGGGGACTGGGAACACTGAAGCTTTCTTT; CDR3 protein: CASSLEGAMGTGNTEAFF
J gene: TRBJ2-7; D gene: .; V gene: TRBV14; CDR3 length: 14; CDR3 DNA: TGTGCCAGCAGCCCCCGGGACAAATCCTACGAGCAGTACTTC; CDR3 protein: CASSPRDKSYEQYF
J gene: TRBJ2-7; D gene: TRBD1; V gene: TRBV9; CDR3 length: 14; CDR3 DNA: TGTGCCAGCAGCGTAGGGGACAGAGGTGTAGAGCAGTACTTC; CDR3 protein: CASSVGDRGVEQYF
J gene: TRBJ2-1; D gene: TRBD2; V gene: TRBV4-3; CDR3 length: 18; CDR3 DNA: TGCGCCAGCAGCCCGCGTGGGACCGGGACTAGCGGATACAATGAGCAGTTCTTC; CDR3 protein: CASSPRGTGTSGYNEQFF
J gene: TRBJ1-6; D gene: .; V gene: TRBV9; CDR3 length: 15; CDR3 DNA: TGTGCCAGCAGCCCAGGTAGGGGTGGGAATTCACCCCTCCACTTT; CDR3 protein: CASSPGRGGNSPLHF
J gene: TRBJ1-1; D gene: .; V gene: TRBV9; CDR3 length: 14; CDR3 DNA: TGTGCCAGCAGCGTAGTTCAGGGAGGCACTGAAGCTTTCTTT; CDR3 protein: CASSVVQGGTEAFF
J gene: TRBJ2-5; D gene: TRBD1; V gene: TRBV5-1; CDR3 length: 16; CDR3 DNA: TGCGCCAGCGCCCCCGGGACAGGGGTTGTCTTTGAGACCCAGTACTTC; CDR3 protein: CASAPGTGVVFETQYF
J gene: TRBJ2-2; D gene: .; V gene: TRBV11-2; CDR3 length: 16; CDR3 DNA: TGTGCCAGCAGCTTACGGGATCCAGGGGAGGGCGGGGAGCTGTTTTTT; CDR3 protein: CASSLRDPGEGGELFF
J gene: TRBJ2-2; D gene: .; V gene: TRBV15; CDR3 length: 14; CDR3 DNA: TGTGCCACCAGCAGAGACAGGGGATCCGGGGAGCTGTTTTTT; CDR3 protein: CATSRDRGSGELFF
J gene: TRBJ1-1; D gene: TRBD1; V gene: TRBV11-2; CDR3 length: 16; CDR3 DNA: TGTGCCAGCAGCTTAGCCCCAACACCCCCAGACAGGGGATCATCGTTT; CDR3 protein: CASSLAPTPPDRGSSF
J gene: TRBJ1-1; D gene: .; V gene: TRBV7-2; CDR3 length: 15; CDR3 DNA: TGTGCCAGCAGCTTGCCGGTGGCAGGGGCCTCTTACGCTTTCTTT; CDR3 protein: CASSLPVAGASYAFF
J gene: TRBJ1-2; D gene: TRBD1; V gene: TRBV15; CDR3 length: 18; CDR3 DNA: TGTGCCACCAGCAGAGATACGCCAAAGGGACAGACTAACTATGGCTACACCTTC; CDR3 protein: CATSRDTPKGQTNYGYTF
J gene: TRBJ2-2; D gene: .; V gene: TRBV9; CDR3 length: 14; CDR3 DNA: TGTGCCAGCAGCTCCCCCGGGGTCACCGGGGAGCTGTTTTTT; CDR3 protein: CASSSPGVTGELFF
J gene: TRBJ2-7; D gene: TRBD1; V gene: TRBV28; CDR3 length: 14; CDR3 DNA: TGTGCCAGCAGACGCCGGGACAGAATCCACGAGCAGTACTTC; CDR3 protein: CASRRRDRIHEQYF
J gene: TRBJ1-1; D gene: .; V gene: TRBV29-1; CDR3 length: 13; CDR3 DNA: TGCAGCGTTCGGACAGACATGAACACTGAAGCTTTCTTT; CDR3 protein: CSVRTDMNTEAFF